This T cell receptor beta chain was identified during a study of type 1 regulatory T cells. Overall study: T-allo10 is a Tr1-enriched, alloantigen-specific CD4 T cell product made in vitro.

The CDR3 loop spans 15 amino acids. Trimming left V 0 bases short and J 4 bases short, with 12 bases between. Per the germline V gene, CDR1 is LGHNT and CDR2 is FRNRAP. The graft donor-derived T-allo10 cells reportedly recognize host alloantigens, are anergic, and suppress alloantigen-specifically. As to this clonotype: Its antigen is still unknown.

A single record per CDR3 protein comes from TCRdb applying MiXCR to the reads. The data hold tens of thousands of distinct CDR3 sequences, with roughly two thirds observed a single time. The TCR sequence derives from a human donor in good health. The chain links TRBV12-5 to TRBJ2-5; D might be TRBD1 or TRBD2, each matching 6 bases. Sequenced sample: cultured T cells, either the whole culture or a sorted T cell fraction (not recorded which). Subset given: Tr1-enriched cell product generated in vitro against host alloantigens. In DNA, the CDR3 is TGTGCTAGTGGTTTGGTCCAAAAGGGGGGAGAGACCCAGTACTTC. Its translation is CASGLVQKGGETQYF.